This T cell receptor (beta chain) came from a study of blood T cells in healthy people across ages. Between the trimmed V and J ends, which lost 0 bases and 8 bases, there was a span of 18 bases. This CDR3 has 16 amino acids. Germline lookup yields CDR1 SGHRS and CDR2 YFSETQ. This clonotype was found a few times. The use of a sample-barcoded 5' primer and a J-beta primer mix characterized a second PCR of roughly 6 to 11 cycles. TCRdb used MiXCR to reprocess the 5' RACE reads, holding one entry per CDR3 protein. The repertoire has 1,800,000 or so distinct CDR3 sequences, roughly 43% of them found once; the top ten carry more than 20%.

V usage is TRBV5-1 and J usage is TRBJ2-1; D is unclear. The sample taken for sequencing was blood. The sequence derives from a human donor in good health. The CDR3 here is CASSLEGATITHEQFF. The CDR3 region has the DNA TGCGCCAGCAGCTTGGAGGGCGCCACGATCACGCATGAGCAGTTCTTC.